The present entry profiles one T cell receptor beta chain with its context. Trimming left V 4 bases short and J 6 bases short, with 18 bases between. CDR1 is LNHDA and CDR2 is SQIVND in the germline V gene (reference sequence). The CDR3 runs to 16 residues. The data are from a study of OX40 agonist ivuxolimab in advanced cancers. In the study overall: Participants averaged roughly 60 years of age (range roughly 23 to 90) and were less than 85% male.

Assay: immunoSEQ multiplex PCR; the TCRdb copy retains only in-frame clones and omits some. In the table there are some 46,000 clones, around 88% of which are singletons. Material: CD4+ or CD8+ T cells sorted from blood, obtained in a trial of the OX40 agonist ivuxolimab. This receptor was identified in an adult with an advanced solid tumor such as melanoma, head and neck, liver or kidney cancer. The chain recombines TRBV19 with TRBJ2-2, with D possibly TRBD2 on 7 matching bases. CDR3 loop: CASSKGEGMGAGELFF. CDR3 coding DNA: TGTGCCAGTAGTAAGGGGGAGGGCATGGGGGCCGGGGAGCTGTTTTTT.